This TCR beta chain appears in the sequencing data of a study of cytomegalovirus exposure and HLA in healthy donors. Study background: Around 86 million unique TCRs, all from HLA-typed donors, were included in an early release of the data.

The V gene lost 5 bases and the J gene lost 4 bases, with 12 bases spanning the gap. The CDR3 covers 13 residues. Germline V gene lookup returns CDR1 GTSNPN and CDR2 SVGIG (reference sequence). PCR employed 60 Vbeta and 13 Jbeta primers. TCRdb keeps only in-frame clones here, not all; method: immunoSEQ multiplex PCR. This table holds roughly 100,000 clones, around 82% found once. Comments on this clone: Its antigen is undetermined.

Study-level results: V- and J-gene trimming in TCR beta was tied to a missense DCLRE1C variant by an analysis performed later. Several of the most significant clusters appeared linked to common viral pathogens, based on a later analysis.

The chain joins TRBV30 to TRBJ1-5; D remains ambiguous. Input material: PBMCs. This sequence was found in a man aged 35 to 55 in good health and CMV-seropositive. The CDR3 DNA reads TGTGCCTGGGGTGCCGGGGAAAATCAGCCCCAGCATTTT. This translates into CAWGAGENQPQHF.